The T cell receptor beta chain described here comes from a study of OX40 agonist ivuxolimab in advanced cancers. A note on this clone: Its specificity is unknown.

Study-level findings and limits: Low normalized T-cell clonal expansion was additionally recorded for some nonresponders.

Profiling relied on immunoSEQ multiplex PCR, and the TCRdb table lists in-frame clones only, not all of them. The sample lists about 58,000 clones; about four fifths were seen once. The sequencing used CD4+ or CD8+ T cells sorted from blood, collected in a trial of the OX40 agonist ivuxolimab. This TCR derives from an adult with an advanced solid tumor such as melanoma, head and neck, liver or kidney cancer.

The chain's CDR3 is CASSSVARNIQYF. CDR3 in DNA: TGTGCCAGCAGTTCCGTAGCCCGAAACATTCAGTACTTC. The chain joins TRBV28 to TRBJ2-4; D is undetermined. From germline, CDR1 is MDHEN and CDR2 SYDVKM. The CDR3 spans 13 residues. V dropped 4 bases and J dropped 6 bases, with 10 bases sitting between them.